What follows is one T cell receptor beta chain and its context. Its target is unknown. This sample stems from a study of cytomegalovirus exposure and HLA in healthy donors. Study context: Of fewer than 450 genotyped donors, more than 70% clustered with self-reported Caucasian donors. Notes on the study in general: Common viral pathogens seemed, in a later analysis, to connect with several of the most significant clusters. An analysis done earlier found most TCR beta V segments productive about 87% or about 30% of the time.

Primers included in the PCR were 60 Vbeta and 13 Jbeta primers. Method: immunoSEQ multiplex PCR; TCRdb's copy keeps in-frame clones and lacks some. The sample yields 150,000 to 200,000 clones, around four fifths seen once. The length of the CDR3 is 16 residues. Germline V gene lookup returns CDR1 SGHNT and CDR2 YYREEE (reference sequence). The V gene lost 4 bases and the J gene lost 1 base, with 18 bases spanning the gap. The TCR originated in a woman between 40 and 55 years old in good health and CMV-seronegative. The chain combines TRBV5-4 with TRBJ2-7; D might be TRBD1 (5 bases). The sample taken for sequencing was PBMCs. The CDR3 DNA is TGTGCCAGCAGCGGTGAGGACAAAGCTCAGTCCTACGAGCAGTACTTC. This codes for CASSGEDKAQSYEQYF.